Below, 3 T cell receptor beta chains from the same sample are listed, as sequenced in a study of shared clonotypes between healthy human individuals. Profiling relied on immunoSEQ multiplex PCR, and the TCRdb table lists in-frame clones only, not all of them. The sample gives roughly 490,000 clones, 65% to 80% of which show up once; approximately 12% is in the top ten. The sequenced sample consisted of PBMCs. All receptors come from a middle-aged woman in good health. Some clones in this sample may be carry-over from other donors' samples.

J is TRBJ2-3 and V is TRBV7-3; unclear D gene. CDR1 is SGHTA and CDR2 is FQGTGA in the germline V gene. With 2 bases removed from V and 2 bases from J, the gap between germline ends came to 11 bases. The CDR3 contains 15 residues. As DNA, the CDR3 is TGTGCCAGCAGCTTAGGTTTAGCACTCACAGATACGCAGTATTTT. Translated, it gives CASSLGLALTDTQYF.

The chain couples TRBV7-2 to TRBJ2-7, with a tentative D call TRBD1 (6 bases). The CDR3 consists of 14 residues. Germline CDR1 SGHTA, CDR2 FQGNSA. The V end was cut by 5 bases, the J end by 2 bases, with 13 bases between. Here the CDR3 reads CASSVLRGPYEQYF. For the CDR3, the DNA is TGTGCCAGCAGCGTCCTCAGGGGACCCTACGAGCAGTACTTC. The entire variable domain, with the rest obtained from reference TRBV7-2 and TRBJ2-7, is as follows: GAGVSQSPSNKVTEKGKDVELRCDPISGHTALYWYRQSLGQGLEFLIYFQGNSAPDKSGLPSDRFSAERTGGSVSTLTIQRTQQEDSAVYLCASSVLRGPYEQYFGPGTRLTVT.

The rearrangement uses TRBV2 and TRBJ1-1; TRBD1 matches at 7 bases. The V gene's germline CDR1 is SNHLY and CDR2 FYNNEI. V was pared by 6 bases and J by 3 bases, with 7 bases of the junction left unmatched. This CDR3 contains 14 residues. The CDR3 sequence is CASRRTGGYTEAFF. The CDR3 DNA reads as TGTGCCAGCAGACGGACAGGAGGATACACTGAAGCTTTCTTT.